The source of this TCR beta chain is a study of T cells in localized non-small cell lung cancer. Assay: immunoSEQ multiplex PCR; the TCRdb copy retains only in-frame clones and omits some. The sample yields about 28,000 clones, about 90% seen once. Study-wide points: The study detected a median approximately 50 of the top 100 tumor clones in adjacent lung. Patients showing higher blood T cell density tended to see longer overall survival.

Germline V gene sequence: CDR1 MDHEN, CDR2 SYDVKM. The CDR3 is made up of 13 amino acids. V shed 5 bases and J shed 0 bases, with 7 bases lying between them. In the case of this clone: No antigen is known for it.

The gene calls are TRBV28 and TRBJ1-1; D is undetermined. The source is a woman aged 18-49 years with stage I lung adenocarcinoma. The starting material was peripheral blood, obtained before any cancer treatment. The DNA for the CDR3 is TGTGCCAGCAGTGACATGTTGAACACTGAAGCTTTCTTT. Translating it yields CASSDMLNTEAFF. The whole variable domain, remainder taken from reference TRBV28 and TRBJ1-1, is DVKVTQSSRYLVKRTGEKVFLECVQDMDHENMFWYRQDPGLGLRLIYFSYDVKMKEKGDIPEGYSVSREKKERFSLILESASTNQTSMYLCASSDMLNTEAFFGQGTRLTVV.